These 19 T cell receptor beta chains share one sample of origin, sequenced in a study of blood T cell dynamics during melanoma immunotherapy. General study points: Immune-effector CD8+ cells best matched cell-free DNA CDR3 sequences and were most clonal.

Profiling relied on immunoSEQ multiplex PCR, and the TCRdb table lists in-frame clones only, not all of them. The sample consists of some 1,300 clones, approximately 73% of them appearing once. Antigens of these TCRs are unknown. Regarding time point: pre-treatment baseline. Memory T cells counted as immune-effector cells when CD3+ CD4- CD8+ CD45RA- CD45RO-high CD27- CCR7-. The material was CD8+ T cells from blood, obtained from a patient treated with checkpoint blockade. Receptors were obtained from a human donor with melanoma.

This clone occurred a few times. The chain carries TRBV4-1 and TRBJ1-4; D is unresolved. The CDR3 totals 15 residues. Germline assignment: CDR1 MGHRA and CDR2 YSYEKL. V was shortened by 0 bases and J by 8 bases, with 13 bases between the two germline ends. CDR3 sequence: CASSQDGPRSEKLFF. CDR3 coding DNA: TGCGCCAGCAGCCAAGATGGGCCACGATCGGAAAAACTGTTTTTT.

The chain is built from TRBV6-5 and TRBJ1-5, with D unclear. CDR1 and CDR2 from the germline V gene are MNHEY and SVGAGI. V shed 5 bases and J shed 4 bases, with 9 bases lying between them. This CDR3 contains 13 residues. This chain's CDR3 is CASSNSLNQPQHF. Here the CDR3 DNA reads TGTGCCAGCAGTAACAGTCTAAATCAGCCCCAGCATTTT.

This chain connects TRBV9 to TRBJ2-7, with D hard to call. The V end was cut by 3 bases, the J end by 0 bases, with 10 bases between. This CDR3 is 14 amino acids long. From germline, CDR1 is SGDLS and CDR2 YYNGEE. CDR3 in amino acids: CASSGVRSSYEQYF. CDR3 nucleotide sequence: TGTGCCAGCAGCGGGGTCCGGAGCTCCTACGAGCAGTACTTC.

In DNA form, the CDR3 reads TGTGCCAGCAGCCCCAGCGCAGGGCCCTCTGGAAACACCATATATTTT. Protein product: CASSPSAGPSGNTIYF. This chain joins TRBV9 and TRBJ1-3; tentatively, D is TRBD1 (5 bases). Per the germline V gene, CDR1 is SGDLS and CDR2 is YYNGEE. The CDR3 spans 16 residues. The V gene lost 4 bases and the J gene lost 0 bases, with 14 bases spanning the gap. The variable domain in full, completed from reference TRBV9 and TRBJ1-3, reads DSGVTQTPKHLITATGQRVTLRCSPRSGDLSVYWYQQSLDQGLQFLIQYYNGEERAKGNILERFSAQQFPDLHSELNLSSLELGDSALYFCASSPSAGPSGNTIYFGEGSWLTVV.

The V gene is TRBV7-8, the J gene TRBJ1-1; no clear D. Per the germline V gene, CDR1 is SGHVS and CDR2 is FQNEAQ. The V and J ends lost 0 bases and 4 bases respectively, with 12 bases between them. This CDR3 region has 15 residues. Here the CDR3 reads CASSLARVGGTEAFF. The CDR3 DNA reads as TGTGCCAGCAGCTTAGCCCGGGTGGGTGGCACTGAAGCTTTCTTT.

The V and J genes are TRBV4-1 and TRBJ1-1; no definite D call. CDR1 MGHRA and CDR2 YSYEKL come from the germline V gene. This CDR3 is 15 amino acids long. V dropped 2 bases and J dropped 6 bases, with 16 bases sitting between them. The CDR3 sequence is CASSQIRIGSAEAFF. CDR3 bases: TGCGCCAGCAGCCAAATCAGGATAGGGAGTGCTGAAGCTTTCTTT.

This clone was counted once. The CDR3 coding sequence is TGTGCCAGCAGCTTGGCCGGGACAGGGAAGGAGACCCAGTACTTC. Translating it yields CASSLAGTGKETQYF. The chain combines TRBV5-6 with TRBJ2-5; 9 nucleotides align to TRBD1. Germline CDR1 SGHDT, CDR2 YYEEEE. This CDR3 comprises 15 residues. V lost 0 bases, J lost 5 bases, and 5 bases stayed unmatched. The complete variable domain, with remaining parts taken from reference TRBV5-6 and TRBJ2-5, reads DAGVTQSPTHLIKTRGQQVTLRCSPKSGHDTVSWYQQALGQGPQFIFQYYEEEERQRGNFPDRFSGHQFPNYSSELNVNALLLGDSALYLCASSLAGTGKETQYFGPGTRLLVL.

The chain uses TRBV9 and TRBJ2-7; D uncertain. Germline V gives CDR1 SGDLS, CDR2 YYNGEE. Trimming took off 0 bases at V and 4 bases at J, with 17 bases between the two ends. The CDR3 contains 16 residues. CDR3 bases: TGTGCCAGCAGCGTAGTAGGGCCGGGCGGAAGATACGAGCAGTACTTC. Protein sequence: CASSVVGPGGRYEQYF.

This chain joins TRBV6-9 and TRBJ2-7; D possibly matches TRBD1 or TRBD2 (6 bases each). CDR1 is MNHGY and CDR2 is SVAAGI in the germline V gene. V lost 3 bases and J 5 bases, leaving 8 bases between the germline ends. CDR3 length equals 12 residues. The CDR3 DNA is TGTGCCAGCAGTTACGGGGGCCACGAGCAGTACTTC. It encodes CASSYGGHEQYF.

This chain uses TRBV27 with TRBJ2-3; tentatively, D is TRBD2 (6 bases). The CDR3 spans 12 residues. Germline V CDR1 and CDR2: MNHEY, SMNVEV (reference sequence). Trimming left V 8 bases short and J 5 bases short, with 11 bases between. The DNA for the CDR3 is TGTGCCAGCGGGACTTCACGAGATACGCAGTATTTT. Amino acids: CASGTSRDTQYF.

This clone is categorized as hyperexpanded. This chain uses TRBV28 with TRBJ1-2; 10 nucleotides line up with TRBD1. Germline lookup yields CDR1 MDHEN and CDR2 SYDVKM. CDR3 length: 17 amino acids. V shed 2 bases, J shed 4 bases, and the junction held 10 bases outside the gene matches. The CDR3: CASSLGGPGQGRYGYTF. The CDR3 coding sequence is TGTGCCAGCAGTTTAGGCGGACCGGGACAGGGGCGCTATGGCTACACCTTC.

The rearrangement uses TRBV6-1 and TRBJ2-7, with D possibly TRBD1 on 6 matching bases. CDR1 is MNHNS and CDR2 is SASEGT in the germline V gene. The CDR3 runs to 14 residues. Between the trimmed V and J ends, which lost 5 bases and 5 bases, there was a span of 16 bases. CDR3 amino acids: CASSYAAGDDEQYF. The DNA of the CDR3 is TGTGCCAGCAGTTATGCGGCAGGGGACGACGAGCAGTACTTC.

This chain connects TRBV29-1 to TRBJ2-7; 15 bases map to TRBD2. CDR3 length equals 17 residues. With 7 bases clipped from V and 0 bases from J, the junction kept 10 bases outside the gene matches. Germline V gives CDR1 SQVTM, CDR2 ANQGSEA. The CDR3 DNA follows: TGCAGCGGATCCGGGACTAGCGGGAGGACGAGCTCCTACGAGCAGTACTTC. Amino acids: CSGSGTSGRTSSYEQYF.

The rearrangement uses TRBV10-2 and TRBJ2-7; maybe TRBD2 (5 bases). Per germline, CDR1 WSHSY and CDR2 SAAADI. The germline V and J ends were trimmed by 8 bases and 3 bases, with 14 bases remaining between them. This CDR3 has 13 amino acids. The CDR3: CASGIVANYEQYF. CDR3 sequence (DNA): TGCGCCAGCGGGATCGTAGCGAACTACGAGCAGTACTTC.

The genes are TRBV28 and TRBJ2-4; 14 bases agree with TRBD2. The CDR3 is 18 residues long. Germline V gene data show CDR1 as MDHEN and CDR2 as SYDVKM. With V trimmed by 6 bases and J by 0 bases, 7 bases remained unmatched. Here the CDR3 reads CASSLTSGRGGAKNIQYF. The CDR3 DNA follows: TGTGCCAGCAGCCTGACTAGCGGGAGGGGAGGAGCCAAAAACATTCAGTACTTC.

Turning to this clone: One end of the junction varies from germline; a read error may be responsible. This chain links TRBV27 with TRBJ2-1, with D tentatively TRBD2 (6 bases). CDR3 size: 15 residues. Germline V lookup: CDR1 MNHEY, CDR2 SMNVEV (reference sequence). The CDR3 nucleotides are TGTGCCAGCAGTCTCGGCGGGACTCCGCTCCTAGGGGCGGTCTTC. This encodes CASSLGGTPLLGAVF.

The chain uses TRBV5-5 and TRBJ1-1; a possible D gene is TRBD1 (5 bases). Germline assignment: CDR1 SGHKS and CDR2 YYEKEE (reference sequence). The CDR3 extends over 12 amino acids. The V gene lost 4 bases and the J gene lost 10 bases, with 14 bases spanning the gap. In DNA form, the CDR3 reads TGTGCCAGCAGCCCGGGACTACAAGGAGCTTTCTTT. Amino acids: CASSPGLQGAFF.

This clone turned up a few times. The chain joins TRBV5-6 to TRBJ2-7, with 7 bases that match TRBD1. This CDR3 has 14 amino acids. V dropped 0 bases and J dropped 2; count of bases not matched to a gene: 2. Germline values: CDR1 SGHDT, CDR2 YYEEEE. This CDR3 is CASSLGDSAYEQYF. In DNA, the CDR3 is TGTGCCAGCAGCTTGGGGGACAGCGCCTACGAGCAGTACTTC.

The rearrangement uses TRBV7-8 and TRBJ2-5; 9 nucleotides align to TRBD2. This CDR3 is 15 amino acids long. Germline values: CDR1 SGHVS, CDR2 FQNEAQ. Trimming took 8 bases from V and 7 from J; bases not matched to a gene: 14. The CDR3 here is CASSGTSSSTGTQYF. The CDR3 DNA is TGTGCCAGCTCCGGGACTAGCAGCAGCACCGGGACCCAGTACTTC.